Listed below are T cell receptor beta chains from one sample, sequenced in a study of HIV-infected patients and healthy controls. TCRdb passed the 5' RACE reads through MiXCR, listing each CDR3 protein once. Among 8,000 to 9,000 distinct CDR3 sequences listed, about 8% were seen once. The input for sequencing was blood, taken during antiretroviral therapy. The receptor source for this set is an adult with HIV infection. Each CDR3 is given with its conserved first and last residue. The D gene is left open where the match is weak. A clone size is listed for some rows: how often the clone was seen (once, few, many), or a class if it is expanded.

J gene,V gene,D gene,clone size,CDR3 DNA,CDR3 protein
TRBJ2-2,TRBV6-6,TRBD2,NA,TGTGCCAGCAGACCAGGACTAGATTTGACCGGGGAGCTGTTTTTT,CASRPGLDLTGELFF
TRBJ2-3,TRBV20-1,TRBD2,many,TGCAGTGCCCGGTTCGGGCGGGGGGGCCGCGATACGCAGTATTTT,CSARFGRGGRDTQYF
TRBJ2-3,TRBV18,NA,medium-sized,TGTGCCAGCTCACCAGGATCCACAGATACGCAGTATTTT,CASSPGSTDTQYF
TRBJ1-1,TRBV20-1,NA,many,TGCAGTGCTAGCACACAGATTACCGAGCCTTTCTTT,CSASTQITEPFF
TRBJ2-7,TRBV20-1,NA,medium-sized,TGCAGTGCTAGAGGTTCCCCGGATATGGGGTACGAGCAGTACTTC,CSARGSPDMGYEQYF
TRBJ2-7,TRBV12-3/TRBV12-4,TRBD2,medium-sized,TGTGCCAGCAGTCCCATTGGGGGGGTTGGCGAGCAGTACTTC,CASSPIGGVGEQYF
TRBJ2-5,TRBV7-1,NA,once,TGTGCCAGCAGCTCCGGGACGACGAGGGAGACCCAGTACTTC,CASSSGTTRETQYF
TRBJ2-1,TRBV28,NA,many,TGTGCCAGCAGACCCCTCTACAATGAGCAGTTCTTC,CASRPLYNEQFF
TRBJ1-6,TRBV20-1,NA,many,TGCAGTGCTAGAGATCATAATTCACCCCTCCACTTT,CSARDHNSPLHF
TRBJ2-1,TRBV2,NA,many,TGTGCCAGCAAGGGGGGCCTAAATCTTAATGACAGGGATGAGCAGTTCTTC,CASKGGLNLNDRDEQFF
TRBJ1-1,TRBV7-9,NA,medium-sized,TGTGCCAGCAGCTACCCTGGGGGCCGTGAAGCTTTCTTT,CASSYPGGREAFF
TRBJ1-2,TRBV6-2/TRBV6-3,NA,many,TGTGCCAGCAGTTACTCGAGGGAGACAGCTACACCTAACTATGGCTACACCTTC,CASSYSRETATPNYGYTF
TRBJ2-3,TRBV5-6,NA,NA,TGTGCCAGCAGCTTGTGGGGAGGAGGCGGGACAGCAGATACGCAGTATTTT,CASSLWGGGGTADTQYF
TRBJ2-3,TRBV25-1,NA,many,TGTGCCAGCGCCCAGGGGGATACGCAGTATTTT,CASAQGDTQYF
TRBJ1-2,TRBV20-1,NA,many,TGCAGTGCTAGAGATTCCCCGAGGGATGGCTACACCTTC,CSARDSPRDGYTF
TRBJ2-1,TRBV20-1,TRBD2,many,TGCAGTGCTAGATTATCACCGGGACTAGCGGGAGTCAACGAGCAGTTCTTC,CSARLSPGLAGVNEQFF
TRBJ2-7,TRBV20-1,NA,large,TGCAGTGCCCCACTAGGCGGGTCCGAGCAGTACTTC,CSAPLGGSEQYF
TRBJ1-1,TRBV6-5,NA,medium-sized,TGTGCCAGCAGTTACTCGAGAGGGGGGCAGGGGAAATTTGGAGCTTTCTTT,CASSYSRGGQGKFGAFF
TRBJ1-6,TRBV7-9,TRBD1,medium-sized,TGTGCCAGCAGCCTGCACGACAGGGACGGGAATCGATCACCCCTCCACTTT,CASSLHDRDGNRSPLHF
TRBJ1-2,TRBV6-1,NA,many,TGTGCCAGCAGGGACGGGACAACTTATGGCTACACCTTC,CASRDGTTYGYTF
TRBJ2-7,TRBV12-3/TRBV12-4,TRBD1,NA,TGTGCCAGCAGTCCCGGGACAGGGCGAAACGAGCAGTACTTC,CASSPGTGRNEQYF
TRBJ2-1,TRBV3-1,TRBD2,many,TGTGCCAGCAGCCTTAAGCGGGGGGGCAATGAGCAGTTCTTC,CASSLKRGGNEQFF
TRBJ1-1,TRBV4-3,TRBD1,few,TGCGCCAGCAGCCATAGAGGAGGGACAGCGGAAGCTTTCTTT,CASSHRGGTAEAFF
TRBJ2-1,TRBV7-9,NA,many,TGTGCCAGCAGCTTAAGCCTCATCAATGAGCAGTTCTTC,CASSLSLINEQFF
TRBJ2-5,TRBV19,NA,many,TGTGCCAGTAGTAGGGTCGGAGGGTTCCAAGAGACCCAGTACTTC,CASSRVGGFQETQYF
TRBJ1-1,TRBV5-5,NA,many,TGTGCCAGCAGCCTGTTAGATGAAGCTTTCTTT,CASSLLDEAFF
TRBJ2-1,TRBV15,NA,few,TGTGCCACCAGCAGCCGTCGTCTTTACAATGAGCAGTTCTTC,CATSSRRLYNEQFF
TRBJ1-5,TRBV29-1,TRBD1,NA,TGCAGCGTTGCAGGGGGCAGCAATCAGCCCCAGCATTTT,CSVAGGSNQPQHF
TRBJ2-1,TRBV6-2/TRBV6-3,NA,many,TGTGCCAGCAGCATTATTTTCAATGAGCAGTTCTTC,CASSIIFNEQFF
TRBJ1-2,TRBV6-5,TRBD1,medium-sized,TGTGCCAGCAGTTACCGGACAGGGGGCGCGACCGGCTACACCTTC,CASSYRTGGATGYTF
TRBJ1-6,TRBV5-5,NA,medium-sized,TGTGCCAGCAGCTTGGGTTCACCCCTCCACTTT,CASSLGSPLHF
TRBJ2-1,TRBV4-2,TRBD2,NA,TGTGCCAGCAGCTCGCGGGAGGGCCCCTACAATGAGCAGTTCTTC,CASSSREGPYNEQFF
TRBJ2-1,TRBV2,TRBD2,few,TGTGCCAGCCGACTAGCCAGCTCCTACAATGAGCAGTTCTTC,CASRLASSYNEQFF
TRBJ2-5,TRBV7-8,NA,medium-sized,TGTGCCAGCAGCCTGCAAGAGACCCAGTACTTC,CASSLQETQYF
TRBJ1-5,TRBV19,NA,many,TGTGCCAGTAGTATAGTGCTTGGGTCTCAGCATTTT,CASSIVLGSQHF
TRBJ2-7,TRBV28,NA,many,TGTGCCAGCAGTTTAGAGTTTCTGTCTAATTATCCCTACGAGCAGTACTTC,CASSLEFLSNYPYEQYF
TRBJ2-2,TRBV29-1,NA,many,TGCAGCGTTGAAGGGAGGACCGGGGAGCTGTTTTTT,CSVEGRTGELFF
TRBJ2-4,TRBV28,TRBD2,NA,TGTGCCAGCAGCCCAGGACTAGCGGGAGGGACGGCCAAAAACATTCAGTACTTC,CASSPGLAGGTAKNIQYF
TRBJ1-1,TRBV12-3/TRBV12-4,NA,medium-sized,TGTGCCAGCAGTTTAGCGGGGGGGACTGAAGCTTTCTTT,CASSLAGGTEAFF
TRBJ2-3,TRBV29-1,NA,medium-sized,TGCAGCGTTCTGACCACCGGGGTAGCGTCAGATACGCAGTATTTT,CSVLTTGVASDTQYF
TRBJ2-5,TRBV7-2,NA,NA,TGTGCCAGCAGCTTAGCGCTAGGACGCCGGGAGACCCAGTACTTC,CASSLALGRRETQYF
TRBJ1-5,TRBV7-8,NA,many,TGTGCCAGCAGCTTAGCGGTCAATAGCAATCAGCCCCAGCATTTT,CASSLAVNSNQPQHF
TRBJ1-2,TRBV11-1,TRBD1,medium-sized,TGTGCCAGCAGCTTTCCAGGGGGAAACTATGGCTACACCTTC,CASSFPGGNYGYTF
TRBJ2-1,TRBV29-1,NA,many,TGCAGCGTTCCCGACCCTGAGCAGTTCTTC,CSVPDPEQFF
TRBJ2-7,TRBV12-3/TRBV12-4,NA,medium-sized,TGTGCCAGCACCCTCGATGAGTACGAGCAGTACTTC,CASTLDEYEQYF
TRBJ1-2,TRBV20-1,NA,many,TGCAGTGCTACGAACGACCAAAATGGCTACACCTTC,CSATNDQNGYTF
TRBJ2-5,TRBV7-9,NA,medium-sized,TGTGCCAGCAGCTTAGTCTCAGGGCCTCAAGAGACCCAGTACTTC,CASSLVSGPQETQYF
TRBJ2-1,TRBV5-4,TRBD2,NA,TGTGCCAGCAGCCAAAGCGGGAGCGATGAGCAGTTCTTC,CASSQSGSDEQFF
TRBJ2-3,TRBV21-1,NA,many,TGTGCCAGACCCAGGGGCACAGATACGCAGTATTTT,CARPRGTDTQYF
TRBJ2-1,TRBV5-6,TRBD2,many,TGTGCCAGCAGCTTGGTGACTAGCGGGAGGGCCGGGATGAGGAATGAGCAGTTCTTC,CASSLVTSGRAGMRNEQFF
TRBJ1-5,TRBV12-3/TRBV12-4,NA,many,TGTGCCAGCAGTTCACGGGGCCCTAATCAGCCCCAGCATTTT,CASSSRGPNQPQHF
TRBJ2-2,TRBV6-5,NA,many,TGTGCCAGCAGTTACTCGAGTCCAGGAAGCACCGGGGAGCTGTTTTTT,CASSYSSPGSTGELFF
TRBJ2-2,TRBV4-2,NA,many,TGTGCCAGCAGCCAAGAACATGCAGGGAACACCGGGGAGCTGTTTTTT,CASSQEHAGNTGELFF
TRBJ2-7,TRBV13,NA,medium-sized,TGTGCCAGCAGCGGGCCGGACGGAGGACTTGAGCAGTACTTC,CASSGPDGGLEQYF
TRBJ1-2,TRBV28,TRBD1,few,TGTGCCAGCAGTTTACTGGGGGGACAGCTTAATGGCTACACCTTC,CASSLLGGQLNGYTF
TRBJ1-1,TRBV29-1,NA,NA,TGCAGCGTTGAAACCCTCCCCGGGACTGAAGCTTTCTTT,CSVETLPGTEAFF